This T cell receptor (beta chain) was obtained from a study of blood T cell repertoires in COVID-19. In the source study's methods: Amplification of reference gene primers provided the estimated nucleated cell counts. Data came from immunoSEQ multiplex PCR; TCRdb stores just in-frame clones and leaves some out. V and J calls and clone size follow that table, whereas D and trimming were derived from the DNA. The sample lists around 150,000 clones, around 83% occurring once. The CDR3 sequence is 13 residues long. CDR1 is SGHTA, CDR2 FQGNSA, per germline. V gave up 6 bases and J gave up 4 bases, with 12 bases separating them.

The origin of this receptor is a middle-aged man with acute or convalescent COVID-19. The J gene is TRBJ1-1, the V gene TRBV7-2, with unresolved D. Sequenced: peripheral blood. CDR3 in amino acids: CASRMPSGTEAFF. The CDR3 DNA sequence: TGTGCCAGCAGGATGCCCTCAGGCACTGAAGCTTTCTTT.